This T cell receptor beta chain was recorded in a study of blood T cell repertoires in COVID-19. The CDR3 runs to 15 residues. V gave up 0 bases and J gave up 5 bases, with 14 bases separating them. The germline CDR1 and CDR2 sequences are MNHEY and SVGAGI. This clone has a handful of counts. Generated by immunoSEQ multiplex PCR, the TCRdb table keeps only in-frame clones and is missing some. The sample holds under 500,000 clones, approximately 90% seen once. The sequence came from a young man who had recovered from COVID-19. The V and J genes are TRBV6-5 and TRBJ2-7, with a tentative D call TRBD2 (7 bases). Sequenced material: PBMCs or T cells enriched from blood (not recorded which). The CDR3, as DNA: TGTGCCAGCAGTTACTCGCGGGGGCCTGGCCACGAGCAGTACTTC. Its translation is CASSYSRGPGHEQYF.